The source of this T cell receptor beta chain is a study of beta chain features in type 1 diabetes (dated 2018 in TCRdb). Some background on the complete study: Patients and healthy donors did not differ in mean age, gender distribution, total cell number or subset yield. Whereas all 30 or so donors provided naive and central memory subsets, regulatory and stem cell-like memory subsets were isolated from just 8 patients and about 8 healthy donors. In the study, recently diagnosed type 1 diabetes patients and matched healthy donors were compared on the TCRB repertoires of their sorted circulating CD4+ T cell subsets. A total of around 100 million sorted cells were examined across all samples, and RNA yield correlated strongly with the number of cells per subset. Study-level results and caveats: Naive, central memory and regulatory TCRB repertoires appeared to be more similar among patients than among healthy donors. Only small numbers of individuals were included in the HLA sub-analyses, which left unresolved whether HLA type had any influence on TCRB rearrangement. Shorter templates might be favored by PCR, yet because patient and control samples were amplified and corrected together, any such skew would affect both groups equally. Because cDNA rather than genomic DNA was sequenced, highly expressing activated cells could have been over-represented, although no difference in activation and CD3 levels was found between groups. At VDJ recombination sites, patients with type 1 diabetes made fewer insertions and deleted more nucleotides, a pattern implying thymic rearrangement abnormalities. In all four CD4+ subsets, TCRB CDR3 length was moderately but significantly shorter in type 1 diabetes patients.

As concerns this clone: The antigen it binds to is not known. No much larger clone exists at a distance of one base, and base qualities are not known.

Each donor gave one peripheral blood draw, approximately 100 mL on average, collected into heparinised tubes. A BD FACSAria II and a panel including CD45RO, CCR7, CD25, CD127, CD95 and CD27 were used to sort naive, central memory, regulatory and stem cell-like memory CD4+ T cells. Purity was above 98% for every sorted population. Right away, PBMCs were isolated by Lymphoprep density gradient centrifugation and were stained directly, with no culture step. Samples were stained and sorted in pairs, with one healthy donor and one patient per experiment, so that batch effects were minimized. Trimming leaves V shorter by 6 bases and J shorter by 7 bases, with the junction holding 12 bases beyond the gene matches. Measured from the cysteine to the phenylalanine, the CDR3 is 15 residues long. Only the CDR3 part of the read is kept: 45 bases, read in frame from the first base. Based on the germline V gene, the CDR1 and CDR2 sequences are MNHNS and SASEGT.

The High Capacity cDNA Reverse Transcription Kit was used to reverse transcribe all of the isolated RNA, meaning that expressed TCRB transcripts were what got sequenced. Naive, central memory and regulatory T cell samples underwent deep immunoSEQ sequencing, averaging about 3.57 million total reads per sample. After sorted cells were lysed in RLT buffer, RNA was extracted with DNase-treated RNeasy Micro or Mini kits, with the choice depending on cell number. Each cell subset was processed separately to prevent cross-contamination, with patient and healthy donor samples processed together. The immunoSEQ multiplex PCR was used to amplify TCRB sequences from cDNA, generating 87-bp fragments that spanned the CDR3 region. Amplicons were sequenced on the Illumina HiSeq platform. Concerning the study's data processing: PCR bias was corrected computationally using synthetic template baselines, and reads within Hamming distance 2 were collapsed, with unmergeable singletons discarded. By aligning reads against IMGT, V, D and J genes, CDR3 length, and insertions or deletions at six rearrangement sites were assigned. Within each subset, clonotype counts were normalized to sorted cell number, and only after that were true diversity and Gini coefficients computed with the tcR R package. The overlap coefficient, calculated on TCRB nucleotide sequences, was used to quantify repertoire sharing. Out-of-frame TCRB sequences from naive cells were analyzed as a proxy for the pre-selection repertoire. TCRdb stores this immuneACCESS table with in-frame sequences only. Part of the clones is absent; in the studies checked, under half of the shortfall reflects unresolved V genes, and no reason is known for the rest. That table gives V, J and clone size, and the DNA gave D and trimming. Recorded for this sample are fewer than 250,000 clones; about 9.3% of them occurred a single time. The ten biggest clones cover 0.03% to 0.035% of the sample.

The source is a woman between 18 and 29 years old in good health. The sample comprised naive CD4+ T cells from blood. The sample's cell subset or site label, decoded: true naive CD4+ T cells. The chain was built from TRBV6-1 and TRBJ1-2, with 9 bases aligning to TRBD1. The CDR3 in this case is CASSDNPGTGSGYTF. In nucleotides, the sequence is TGTGCCAGCAGCGATAACCCCGGGACAGGGAGTGGCTACACCTTC.